The present TCR beta chain was sequenced within a study of OX40 agonist ivuxolimab in advanced cancers. Overall study results and limits: Among expanded peripheral T cells, antigen specificity went undetermined. Dose levels from 0.1 to 3.0 mg/kg saw CD4+ and CD8+ blood T cells expand clonally by week 6.

As regards this clone: What it binds is unknown.

The V end lost 2 bases, the J end lost 3 bases, and 10 bases lay between the germline ends. The CDR3 spans 15 residues. From germline, CDR1 is SEHNR and CDR2 FQNEAQ (reference sequence). Generated by immunoSEQ multiplex PCR, the TCRdb table keeps only in-frame clones and is missing some. This sample carries around 43,000 clones, roughly nine tenths of them seen once, and the ten largest clones take about 17%. The genes are TRBV7-9 and TRBJ2-2; no definite D call. Sequenced here: CD4+ or CD8+ T cells sorted from blood, sampled in a trial of the OX40 agonist ivuxolimab. The clonotype was recovered from an adult with an advanced solid tumor such as melanoma, head and neck, liver or kidney cancer. CDR3: CASSLKAVYTGELFF. The DNA for the CDR3 is TGTGCCAGCAGCTTAAAGGCGGTCTACACCGGGGAGCTGTTTTTT.